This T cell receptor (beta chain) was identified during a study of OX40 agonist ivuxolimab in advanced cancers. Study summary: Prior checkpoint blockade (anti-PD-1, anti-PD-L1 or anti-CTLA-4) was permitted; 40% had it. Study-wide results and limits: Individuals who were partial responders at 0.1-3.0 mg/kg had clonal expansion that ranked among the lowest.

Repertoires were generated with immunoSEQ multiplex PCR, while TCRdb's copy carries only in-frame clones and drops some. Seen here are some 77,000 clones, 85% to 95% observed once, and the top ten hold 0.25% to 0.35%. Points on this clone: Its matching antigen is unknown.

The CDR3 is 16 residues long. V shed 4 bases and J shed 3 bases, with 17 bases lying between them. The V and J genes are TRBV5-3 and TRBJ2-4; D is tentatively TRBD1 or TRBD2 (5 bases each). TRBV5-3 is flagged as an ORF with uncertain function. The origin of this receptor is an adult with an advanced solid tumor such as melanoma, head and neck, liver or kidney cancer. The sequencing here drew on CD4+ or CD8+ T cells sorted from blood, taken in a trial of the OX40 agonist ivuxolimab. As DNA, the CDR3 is TGTGCCAGAAGCCAAATCAACCAGGGAGACAAAAACATTCAGTACTTC. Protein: CARSQINQGDKNIQYF.